This T cell receptor (beta chain) came from a study of T cells after yellow fever vaccination. Per the germline V gene, CDR1 is SEHNR and CDR2 is FQNEAQ (reference sequence). The CDR3 runs 14 residues. The trim removed 2 bases at V and 3 bases at J, leaving 4 bases unmatched. This clonotype occurred many times. TCRdb called the 5' RACE reads again in MiXCR, with one record for every CDR3 protein. The sample records 450,000 to 550,000 distinct CDR3 sequences, 19% being singletons. V is TRBV7-9 and J is TRBJ2-7, with 7 bases matching TRBD2. The input for sequencing was PBMCs, taken 15 days after the yellow fever booster vaccination. The receptor was derived from a man aged 30 to 39 who received the YFV17D yellow fever vaccine. The CDR3 loop is CASSLQGGVYEQYF. The CDR3 DNA sequence: TGTGCCAGCAGCTTACAGGGAGGGGTCTACGAGCAGTACTTC.